Given below is one TCR beta chain in context. Its antigen remains unidentified. This CDR3 is built from 12 residues. From germline, CDR1 is LGHNA and CDR2 YSLEER. Trimming took off 0 bases at V and 4 bases at J, with 1 base between the two ends. This sample is drawn from a study of immune evolution from preneoplasia to lung adenocarcinoma. Overall study: HLA loss of heterozygosity: about 7% AIS, about 15% MIA, roughly 35% ADC, none AAH.

Study findings and constraints: Clonality was highest in normal lung, lower in later-stage lesions apparently.

TCRdb's table, derived via immunoSEQ multiplex PCR, lists solely in-frame clones and lacks some. The repertoire holds fewer than 10,000 clones, with approximately 75% as singletons. The receptor was derived from a person aged 80 or older with lung adenocarcinoma. The chain links TRBV4-3 to TRBJ1-3; D ambiguous. Sequenced: FFPE lung adenocarcinoma in situ tissue. The DNA for the CDR3 is TGCGCCAGCAGCCAAGAAGGAAACACCATATATTTT. This encodes CASSQEGNTIYF.